Included here is one T cell receptor (beta chain) sequence, with context. The antigen remains unidentified. The sample comes from a study of shared clonotypes between healthy human individuals. Study-wide results and limits: Generally, naive subsets came out with larger estimated richness than memory subsets.

TCRdb's copy holds only in-frame clones and misses some; the assay was immunoSEQ multiplex PCR. Of 2 million to 2.5 million clones in the sample, 85% to 95% are singletons; the top ten hold approximately 0.4%. V lost 4 bases, J lost 0 bases, and 3 bases stayed unmatched. This CDR3 is 14 amino acids long. Germline CDR1 is SGHRS and CDR2 is YFSETQ. The sample consisted of naive CD4+ T cells from PBMCs. This sample's subset: CD45RA+ positively selected. The origin of this receptor is a man younger than 35 in good health. Some clones in this sample may be carry-over from other donors' samples. V gene TRBV5-1 combines with J gene TRBJ2-5; 7 bases fit TRBD2. CDR3: CASSALADQETQYF. Here the CDR3 DNA reads TGCGCCAGCAGCGCTCTAGCGGACCAAGAGACCCAGTACTTC.